Given below is one TCR beta chain in context. This specimen comes from a study of cytomegalovirus exposure and HLA in healthy donors. This PCR relied on a set of 60 Vbeta primers and 13 Jbeta primers. The method was immunoSEQ multiplex PCR; TCRdb's version includes in-frame clones alone and lacks a portion of them. The table records some 120,000 clones, less than 90% of them present only once. Germline assignment: CDR1 MDHEN and CDR2 SYDVKM. After removal of 3 bases from V and 8 bases from J, the junction contained 9 bases not matched to a gene. This CDR3 contains 15 residues. The gene calls are TRBV28 and TRBJ2-1; 8 bases are shared with TRBD2. This receptor was obtained from a young man in good health and CMV-seropositive. The sequencing sample was made of PBMCs. Written as DNA, the CDR3 is TGTGCCAGCAGTTTCAGCGGGGGATCGTCGGATGAGCAGTTCTTC. Residues: CASSFSGGSSDEQFF. The complete variable domain, with remaining parts taken from reference TRBV28 and TRBJ2-1, reads DVKVTQSSRYLVKRTGEKVFLECVQDMDHENMFWYRQDPGLGLRLIYFSYDVKMKEKGDIPEGYSVSREKKERFSLILESASTNQTSMYLCASSFSGGSSDEQFFGPGTRLTVL.